These 25 T cell receptor beta chains came from one sample sequenced in a study of cytomegalovirus exposure and HLA in healthy donors. Profiling relied on immunoSEQ multiplex PCR, and the TCRdb table lists in-frame clones only, not all of them. The data hold 200,000 or so clones, with around nine tenths observed a single time. The sequencing input was PBMCs. The source is a woman younger than 30 in good health and CMV-seropositive.

This sequence joins TRBV9 and TRBJ1-1; D gene ambiguous. V was pared by 4 bases and J by 4 bases, with 14 bases between. CDR3 size: 14 residues. Germline V gene data show CDR1 as SGDLS and CDR2 as YYNGEE. The CDR3 protein is CASSPKGVGTEAFF. Written as DNA, the CDR3 is TGTGCCAGCAGCCCAAAGGGAGTCGGCACTGAAGCTTTCTTT.

V and J are TRBV12-5 and TRBJ1-2; a possible D gene is TRBD1 (5 bases). V lost 2 bases, J lost 3 bases, and 13 bases lay in between. CDR1 is LGHNT and CDR2 is FRNRAP in the germline V gene. The CDR3 consists of 15 residues. The CDR3 nucleotides are TGTGCTAGTGGTTTGCTAACAGGACCCTACTATGGCTACACCTTC. This sequence encodes CASGLLTGPYYGYTF.

This clone appeared a single time. The chain is built from TRBV5-1 and TRBJ2-7, with TRBD2 as a possible D gene (5 bases). Germline V gene lookup returns CDR1 SGHRS and CDR2 YFSETQ. V lost 4 bases and J lost 4, with 15 bases in between. CDR3 length: 14 amino acids. The CDR3 bases are TGCGCCAGCAGCGGAGCGGTTTCGGGATACGAGCAGTACTTC. This codes for CASSGAVSGYEQYF.

The rearrangement links TRBV18 to TRBJ2-7; 9 bases align to TRBD1. The V gene's germline CDR1 is KGHSH and CDR2 LQKENI. The ends lost 1 base at V and 6 bases at J; junction bases unmatched: 7. This CDR3 is 15 amino acids long. CDR3: CASSPRGQGTGEQYF. The DNA of the CDR3 is TGTGCCAGCTCACCACGTGGACAGGGGACAGGCGAGCAGTACTTC.

The rearrangement uses TRBV9 and TRBJ1-2; weak D call: TRBD1 (5 bases). Germline loops: CDR1 SGDLS, CDR2 YYNGEE. The V end was cut by 3 bases, the J end by 4 bases, with 16 bases between. The CDR3 runs to 15 residues. CDR3 residues: CASSELSGYGYGYTF. DNA for the CDR3: TGTGCCAGCAGCGAGCTTTCAGGGTACGGCTATGGCTACACCTTC.

The chain joins TRBV6-6 to TRBJ2-5; TRBD1 aligns across 8 bases. V lost 2 bases, J lost 5 bases, and 7 bases stayed unmatched. Per the germline V gene, CDR1 is MNHNY and CDR2 is SVGAGI (reference sequence). CDR3 length: 15 amino acids. The chain's CDR3 is CASSYPDRVGETQYF. The CDR3 DNA reads TGTGCCAGCAGTTACCCGGACAGGGTTGGGGAGACCCAGTACTTC.

V is TRBV6-1 and J is TRBJ2-7, with 8 positions matching TRBD2. The V gene end was trimmed by 3 bases and the J gene end by 2 bases; junction bases not matched to a gene: 9. Germline V gene data show CDR1 as MNHNS and CDR2 as SASEGT. The CDR3 has 16 amino acids. As DNA, the CDR3 is TGTGCCAGCAGTGATTATAAGCGGGAGATCACCTACGAGCAGTACTTC. As protein: CASSDYKREITYEQYF.

The V and J genes are TRBV19 and TRBJ2-2; a possible D gene is TRBD2 (6 bases). V was pared by 7 bases and J by 6 bases, with 9 bases between. Germline V gene sequence: CDR1 LNHDA, CDR2 SQIVND (reference sequence). There are 12 residues in the CDR3. The CDR3 is CASTGDPGELFF. CDR3 in DNA: TGTGCCAGTACGGGGGACCCCGGGGAGCTGTTTTTT.

The V gene is TRBV5-1, the J gene TRBJ2-3, with TRBD2 matching 7 bases. CDR3 size: 14 residues. CDR1 is SGHRS, CDR2 YFSETQ, per germline. V dropped 2 bases and J dropped 4; count of bases not matched to a gene: 4. The CDR3 DNA sequence: TGCGCCAGCAGCTTATCTAGCGGAGCAGATACGCAGTATTTT. It yields the protein CASSLSSGADTQYF.

The J gene is TRBJ1-5, the V gene TRBV4-1; D gene uncertain. CDR3 length: 15 amino acids. CDR1 and CDR2 from the germline V gene are MGHRA and YSYEKL. The germline V and J ends were trimmed by 2 bases and 4 bases, with 12 bases remaining between them. CDR3 coding DNA: TGCGCCAGCAGCCAAATAACAGCGGATAATCAGCCCCAGCATTTT. This translates into CASSQITADNQPQHF.

Details on this clone: One end of the junction does not line up with germline, which may come from a read error. This rearrangement joins TRBV7-2 to TRBJ1-2; 9 nucleotides match TRBD1. The CDR3 spans 15 residues. From germline, CDR1 is SGHTA and CDR2 FQGNSA. The CDR3 DNA is TGTGCCAGCAGCTTGGATGGTTTTAGTCTCGGGACAGGGCGCTTC. Protein product: CASSLDGFSLGTGRF.

The genes are TRBV30 and TRBJ2-1; D ambiguous. CDR3 length equals 11 residues. With 4 bases removed from V and 7 bases from J, the gap between germline ends came to 8 bases. Germline lookup yields CDR1 GTSNPN and CDR2 SVGIG (reference sequence). The CDR3 bases are TGTGCCTGGACACAGACGAATGAGCAGTTCTTC. This sequence encodes CAWTQTNEQFF.

This sequence joins TRBV28 and TRBJ1-5, with D possibly being TRBD1 (5 bases). CDR1 and CDR2 (germline): MDHEN, SYDVKM. This CDR3 region has 14 residues. Trimming left V 8 bases short and J 4 bases short, with 15 bases between. DNA for the CDR3: TGTGCCAGCCAGAGGCCAACAGGAAATCAGCCCCAGCATTTT. It yields the protein CASQRPTGNQPQHF.

The CDR3 nucleotides are TGTGCCAGCAGTCCTCCGGGACTAGATTATGGGGAGCTGTTTTTT. This gives the protein CASSPPGLDYGELFF. The rearrangement links TRBV9 to TRBJ2-2; 8 bases align to TRBD2. V lost 5 bases to trimming and J lost 8 bases; unmatched junction nucleotides: 11. Germline CDR1 SGDLS, CDR2 YYNGEE. The CDR3 is 15 residues long.

V usage is TRBV11-2 and J usage is TRBJ2-1; D perhaps matches TRBD2 (6 bases). Trimming cost V 6 bases and J 0 bases, with 12 bases left between them. The CDR3 is made up of 15 amino acids. The V gene's germline CDR1 is SGHAT and CDR2 FQNNGV. CDR3 nucleotide sequence: TGTGCCAGCAGTCCCGGGACTGCCTCCTACAATGAGCAGTTCTTC. Its translation is CASSPGTASYNEQFF.

V and J are TRBV27 and TRBJ2-5; TRBD2 might be the D (5 bases). Trimming removed 7 bases from V and 0 bases from J, with 15 bases in between. In germline, CDR1 is MNHEY, CDR2 SMNVEV (reference sequence). The CDR3 covers 15 residues. This CDR3 is CASNPTGINQETQYF. CDR3 DNA sequence: TGTGCCAGCAACCCCACCGGGATCAACCAAGAGACCCAGTACTTC.

This clone has just a few counts. The chain recombines TRBV27 with TRBJ1-2; TRBD1 matches at 8 bases. V lost 6 bases, J lost 4 bases, and 7 bases stayed unmatched. CDR1 and CDR2 (germline): MNHEY, SMNVEV (reference sequence). This CDR3 is built from 14 residues. The CDR3 bases are TGTGCCAGCAGCCGCCAGGGGGCCGGCTATGGCTACACCTTC. This encodes CASSRQGAGYGYTF.

This clone has only one observation. The chain carries TRBV5-6 and TRBJ2-7; 10 bases align to TRBD2. The junction had 2 bases not matched to a gene; V was cut back by 2 bases and J by 0 bases. The CDR3 is 15 amino acids. Germline V CDR1 and CDR2: SGHDT, YYEEEE. The CDR3 spells CASSLAGGSSYEQYF. DNA for the CDR3: TGTGCCAGCAGCTTAGCGGGAGGGAGCTCCTACGAGCAGTACTTC.

In DNA form, the CDR3 reads TGTGCCAGCAGAACCTTAGATGGCTACACCTTC. It codes for CASRTLDGYTF. The V call is TRBV6-5, the J call TRBJ1-2; no clear D gene. The CDR3 loop spans 11 amino acids. V lost 6 bases to trimming and J lost 6 bases, with 8 bases between them. Per the germline V gene, CDR1 is MNHEY and CDR2 is SVGAGI.

The chain links TRBV28 to TRBJ2-7, with 9 bases aligning to TRBD1. Germline V gives CDR1 MDHEN, CDR2 SYDVKM. V trimming: 5 bases; J trimming: 2 bases; junction bases outside the gene matches: 4. This CDR3 has 14 residues. The CDR3 sequence: CASSLRDRAYEQYF. CDR3 DNA sequence: TGTGCCAGCAGTCTCCGGGACAGGGCCTACGAGCAGTACTTC.

The chain's CDR3 is CASSDRDRAGVNTEAFF. CDR3 DNA sequence: TGTGCCAGCAGCGACCGGGACAGGGCCGGGGTGAACACTGAAGCTTTCTTT. The chain joins TRBV7-3 to TRBJ1-1; 9 bases match TRBD1. This CDR3 spans 17 amino acids. With V trimmed by 5 bases and J by 0 bases, 10 bases remained unmatched. Germline-derived CDR1 and CDR2 are SGHTA and FQGTGA.

The chain links TRBV28 to TRBJ2-5, with D possibly matching TRBD1 (6 bases). CDR1 is MDHEN, CDR2 SYDVKM, per germline. V was pared by 2 bases and J by 3 bases, with 10 bases between. CDR3 length: 14 residues. CDR3 residues: CASSLTGYEETQYF. The CDR3, as DNA: TGTGCCAGCAGTTTAACAGGGTATGAAGAGACCCAGTACTTC.

This clone was found many times. The chain employs TRBV10-1 and TRBJ2-2; maybe TRBD1 (5 bases). Trimming removed 4 bases at V and 0 bases at J, with 15 bases between. The CDR3 length is 17 residues. CDR1 WNHNN and CDR2 SYGVQD come from the germline V gene (reference sequence). The CDR3 loop is CASSANEGQSNTGELFF. CDR3 nucleotide sequence: TGCGCCAGCAGTGCCAACGAAGGACAATCGAACACCGGGGAGCTGTTTTTT.

The genes are TRBV11-1 and TRBJ2-1; a possible D gene is TRBD1 (5 bases). CDR3 size: 16 residues. Germline assignment: CDR1 SGHAT and CDR2 FQDESV (reference sequence). The ends were cut back, 5 bases at V and 2 bases at J, with 16 bases in the middle. CDR3 DNA sequence: TGTGCCAGCAGCCCCCCAGACAGTTTCACCTACAATGAGCAGTTCTTC. Protein: CASSPPDSFTYNEQFF.

V is TRBV7-9 and J is TRBJ2-2; D unresolved. Germline CDR1 is SEHNR and CDR2 is FQNEAQ (reference sequence). V lost 1 base to trimming and J lost 3 bases, with 12 bases between them. The CDR3 consists of 16 residues. DNA for the CDR3: TGTGCCAGCAGCTTAGGGGCCCTTATTTACACCGGGGAGCTGTTTTTT. Translated: CASSLGALIYTGELFF.